Here is one T cell receptor beta chain with its context. Its antigen remains unknown. The data stem from a study of PD-1 blockade in classical Hodgkin lymphoma. Some clones are missing from TCRdb's copy, which holds only in-frame ones; the method was immunoSEQ multiplex PCR. The data show tens of thousands of clones, with 90% seen just once and 2.9% held by the top ten. Time point specified: cycle 4 day 1 (C4D1), after about 6 weeks of nivolumab. No patient escaped relapse after autologous stem cell transplantation, and brentuximab vedotin exposure varied. Study-wide results and limits: The repertoire differences lack a defined cause, possibly disease activity or prior therapy. Diversity in CD4+ TCRs, unlike that measured in CD8+ TCRs, had risen significantly by C4D1.

This TCR came from a human donor with classical Hodgkin lymphoma. Specimen: peripheral blood mononuclear cells (PBMCs), collected before the fourth cycle of nivolumab.

The DNA for the CDR3 is TGCGCCAGCAGCTTTTGGCCAGCGTCCTTAAAACTGTTTTTT. This encodes CASSFWPASLKLFF. This rearrangement joins TRBV5-1 to TRBJ1-4; D is unresolved. Germline values: CDR1 SGHRS, CDR2 YFSETQ. The CDR3 sequence is 14 residues long. V was clipped by 2 bases and J by 10 bases, with 15 bases between them.